This T cell receptor (beta chain) stems from a study of blood T cell repertoires in COVID-19. Study-level information: Acute-phase and convalescent COVID-19 samples originated in the United States, Italy and Spain. PBMCs, B-cell-depleted T cells, or T cells were the source of the cDNA or gDNA that made up the material.

This clone appeared once. Original handling: Amplification of reference gene primers provided the estimated nucleated cell counts. Profiled with immunoSEQ multiplex PCR; TCRdb holds only in-frame clones, not every one. V, J and clone size are those of that table, while D and trimming were read from the DNA. This table holds roughly 700,000 clones, 80% to 90% found once. CDR1 and CDR2 (germline): SEHNR, FQNEAQ (reference sequence). With 0 bases removed from V and 0 bases from J, the gap between germline ends came to 9 bases. CDR3 length equals 16 residues. The clonotype was recovered from a woman under 30 with acute or convalescent COVID-19. Material: peripheral blood. The chain has TRBV7-9 and TRBJ1-5, with D possibly matching TRBD1 (5 bases). The CDR3 loop reads CASSLAGQYSNQPQHF. The CDR3 bases are TGTGCCAGCAGCTTAGCGGGGCAGTATAGCAATCAGCCCCAGCATTTT.